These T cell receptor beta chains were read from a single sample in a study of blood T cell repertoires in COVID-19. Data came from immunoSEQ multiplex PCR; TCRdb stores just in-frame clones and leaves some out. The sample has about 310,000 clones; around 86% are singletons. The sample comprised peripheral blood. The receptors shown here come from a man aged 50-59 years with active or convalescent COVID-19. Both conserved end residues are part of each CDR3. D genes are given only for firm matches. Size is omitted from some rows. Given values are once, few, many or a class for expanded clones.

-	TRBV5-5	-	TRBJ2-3	CASSLPGGERDTQYF	TGTGCCAGCAGCTTGCCCGGAGGGGAGCGAGATACGCAGTATTTT
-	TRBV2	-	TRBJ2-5	CASSVQGNPQETQYF	TGTGCCAGCAGTGTCCAGGGAAACCCCCAAGAGACCCAGTACTTC
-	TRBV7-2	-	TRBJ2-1	CASSLQGGPALLEQFF	TGTGCCAGCAGCTTACAGGGTGGACCCGCCCTCCTTGAGCAGTTCTTC
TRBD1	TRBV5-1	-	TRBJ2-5	CASSPGTAQETQYF	TGCGCCAGCAGCCCAGGGACAGCGCAAGAGACCCAGTACTTC
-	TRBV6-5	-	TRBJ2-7	CASRVTGTHEQYF	TGTGCCAGCAGGGTTACAGGGACCCACGAGCAGTACTTC
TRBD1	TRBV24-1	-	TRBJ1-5	CATSDLKDRGNTRDSYSNQPQHF	TGTGCCACCAGTGATTTGAAGGACAGGGGAAACACACGAGACTCATATAGCAATCAGCCCCAGCATTTT
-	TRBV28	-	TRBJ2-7	CATSGAAGVSYEQYF	TGTGCCACCTCTGGTGCGGCAGGGGTCTCCTACGAGCAGTACTTC
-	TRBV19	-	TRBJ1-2	CASSTFLGHDLYGYTF	TGTGCCAGTAGTACGTTCCTGGGACACGACTTATATGGCTACACCTTC
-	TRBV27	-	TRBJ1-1	CASGAGRNMNTEAFF	TGTGCCAGCGGCGCGGGGCGAAACATGAACACTGAAGCTTTCTTT
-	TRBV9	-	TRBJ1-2	CASSVDSDIRGYTF	TGTGCCAGCAGCGTAGATTCCGACATACGTGGCTACACCTTC
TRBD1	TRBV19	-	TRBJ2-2	CASSLQGATGELFF	TGTGCCAGTAGTTTACAGGGGGCAACCGGGGAGCTGTTTTTT
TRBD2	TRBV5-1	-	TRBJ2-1	CASSSGLAGVDEQFF	TGCGCCAGCAGCTCAGGACTAGCGGGAGTTGATGAGCAGTTCTTC
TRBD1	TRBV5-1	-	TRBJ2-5	CASSYGQGVGGETQYF	TGCGCCAGCAGCTACGGACAGGGGGTTGGTGGAGAGACCCAGTACTTC
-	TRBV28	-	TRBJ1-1	CASRDRLNTEAFF	TGTGCCAGCAGAGACAGGCTGAACACTGAAGCTTTCTTT
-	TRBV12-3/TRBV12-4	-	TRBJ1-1	CASSPGGISEAFF	TGTGCCAGCAGCCCGGGGGGGATCTCGGAAGCTTTCTTT
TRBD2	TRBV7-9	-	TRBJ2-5	CASSSTSGRVGETQYF	TGTGCCAGCAGCTCCACTAGCGGGAGGGTCGGGGAGACCCAGTACTTC
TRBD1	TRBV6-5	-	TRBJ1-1	CASRTGLNTEAFF	TGTGCCAGCAGGACAGGGTTGAACACTGAAGCTTTCTTT
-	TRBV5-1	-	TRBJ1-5	CASSFGSGIGQPQHF	-
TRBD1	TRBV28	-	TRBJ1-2	CASSPRDRGSFGYTF	TGTGCCAGCAGCCCTCGTGACAGGGGAAGTTTTGGCTACACCTTC
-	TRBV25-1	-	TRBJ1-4	CASSAYSNEKLFF	TGTGCCAGCAGTGCCTACAGTAATGAAAAACTGTTTTTT
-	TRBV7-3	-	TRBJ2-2	CASSFGGRGTGELFF	TGTGCCAGCAGCTTCGGGGGCAGGGGGACCGGGGAGCTGTTTTTT
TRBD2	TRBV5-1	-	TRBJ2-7	CASSDLAGGPYEQYF	TGCGCCAGCAGCGACCTAGCGGGAGGGCCGTATGAGCAGTACTTC
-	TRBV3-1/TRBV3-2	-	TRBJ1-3	CASSQDVAGFSGNTIYF	TGTGCCAGCAGCCAAGACGTCGCAGGCTTCTCTGGAAACACCATATATTTT
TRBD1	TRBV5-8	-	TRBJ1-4	CASSLARVTGGIGEKLFF	TGTGCCAGCAGCCTCGCTCGAGTCACAGGGGGCATCGGTGAAAAACTGTTTTTT
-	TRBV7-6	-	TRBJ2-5	CASSLVPRAYQETQYF	TGTGCCAGCAGCTTAGTCCCCAGGGCGTACCAAGAGACCCAGTACTTC
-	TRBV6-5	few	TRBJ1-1	CASSYSWANGNTEAFF	TGTGCCAGCAGTTACTCGTGGGCGAATGGGAACACTGAAGCTTTCTTT
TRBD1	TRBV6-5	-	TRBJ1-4	CASTWDRGFEKLFF	TGTGCCAGCACCTGGGACAGGGGTTTTGAAAAACTGTTTTTT
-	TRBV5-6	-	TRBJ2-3	CASSLAEASTDTQYF	TGTGCCAGCAGCTTGGCTGAGGCCAGCACAGATACGCAGTATTTT
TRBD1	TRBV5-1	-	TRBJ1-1	CASSLEGQGDTEAFF	TGCGCCAGCAGCTTGGAGGGACAGGGTGATACTGAAGCTTTCTTT
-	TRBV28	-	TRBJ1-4	CASSPDSYNEKLFF	TGTGCCAGCAGCCCGGACAGCTATAATGAAAAACTGTTTTTT
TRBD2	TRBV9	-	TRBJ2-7	CASGKGTSGSYEQYF	TGTGCCAGCGGAAAAGGGACTAGCGGGTCCTACGAGCAGTACTTC
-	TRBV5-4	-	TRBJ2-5	CASRLGSQETQYF	TGTGCCAGCAGGTTGGGTTCTCAAGAGACCCAGTACTTC
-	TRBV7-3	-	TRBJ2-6	CASSNMGSGANVLTF	TGTGCCAGCAGCAACATGGGCAGTGGGGCCAACGTCCTGACTTTC
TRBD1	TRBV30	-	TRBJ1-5	CAWSGGQVQPQHF	TGTGCCTGGAGTGGGGGACAGGTTCAGCCCCAGCATTTT
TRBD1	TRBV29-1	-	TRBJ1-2	CSVDTGEWSYGYTF	TGCAGCGTTGATACAGGGGAATGGTCCTATGGCTACACCTTC
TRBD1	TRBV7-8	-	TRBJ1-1	CASSFGQGNTEAFF	TGTGCCAGCAGCTTCGGACAGGGGAACACTGAAGCTTTCTTT
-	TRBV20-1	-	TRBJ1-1	CSARGRTEAFF	TGCAGTGCCAGGGGCAGGACTGAAGCTTTCTTT
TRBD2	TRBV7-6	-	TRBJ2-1	CASAKRGGTAINEQFF	TGTGCCAGCGCTAAACGGGGGGGTACCGCAATCAATGAGCAGTTCTTC
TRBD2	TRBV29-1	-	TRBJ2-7	CSVGGTSGSHDTYEQYF	TGCAGCGTTGGTGGGACTAGCGGATCCCACGACACCTACGAGCAGTACTTC
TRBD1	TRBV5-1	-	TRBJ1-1	CASSWGQVEMSEAFF	TGCGCCAGCAGCTGGGGACAGGTTGAGATGTCTGAAGCTTTCTTT
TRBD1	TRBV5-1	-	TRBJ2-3	CASSLGGQGSDTQYF	TGCGCCAGCAGCTTGGGGGGACAGGGCTCAGATACGCAGTATTTT
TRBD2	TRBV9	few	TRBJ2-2	CASSSGTSGYTGELFF	TGTGCCAGCAGCTCAGGGACTAGCGGGTACACCGGGGAGCTGTTTTTT
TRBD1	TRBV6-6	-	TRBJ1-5	CASSLVTGGIQPQHF	TGTGCCAGCAGCTTAGTGACAGGGGGCATTCAGCCCCAGCATTTT